This TCR beta chain came from a study of T-cell memory formation after mild COVID-19. General study points: A second wave of clones peaked on day 37, and their SARS-CoV-2 specificity went unconfirmed. Chiefly within CM and EM were the contracting CD4+ clones; CD8+ ones were within EMRA.

TCRdb ran MiXCR on the 5' RACE reads and lists one entry per CDR3 protein. The repertoire consists of about 350,000 distinct CDR3 sequences, with around 15% occurring once and the leading ten covering 20% to 25%. Germline V gene sequence: CDR1 SGHRS, CDR2 YFSETQ. The CDR3 is 11 residues long. V dropped 6 bases and J dropped 3 bases, with 4 bases sitting between them. A note on this clonotype: As yet, its antigen is unknown.

The sample was PBMCs or a T cell subset sorted from them (not recorded which). The chain employs TRBV5-1 and TRBJ2-1; unclear D gene. The sequence was obtained from a man in his late teens or twenties who had mild COVID-19 (a few samples of this study predate the infection). Cell type and time point are not known. The CDR3 sequence is CASTFYNEQFF. The CDR3 DNA is TGCGCCAGCACTTTCTACAATGAGCAGTTCTTC.